Listed below are T cell receptor beta chains from one sample, sequenced in a study of T-cell reconstitution after alpha-beta-depleted transplantation in children. Via MiXCR, TCRdb re-called the PCR reads, giving one row per CDR3 protein. The profile shows over 90,000 distinct CDR3 sequences, approximately 5.4% of them singletons. The specimen was PBMCs, mostly from graft donor cells, collected 60 days after TCRalphabeta/CD19-depleted stem cell transplant. All receptors derive from a female patient aged 2-9 years who had a stem cell transplant for Fanconi anemia, so the T cells may come from the graft donor. CDR3s include the opening cysteine and the closing phenylalanine or tryptophan. D genes are given only for firm matches. For some rows the clone size is stated as once, few or many, or as a class when expanded; others skip it.

d_gene,v_gene,abundance,j_gene,CDR3aa,CDR3nt
.,TRBV14,.,TRBJ1-1,CASGWGVNTEAFF,TGTGCCAGCGGGTGGGGGGTGAACACTGAAGCTTTCTTT
.,TRBV7-9,many,TRBJ2-4,CASSSRSGQRHIQYF,TGTGCCAGCAGCTCAAGGAGCGGACAGAGACACATTCAGTACTTC
TRBD2,TRBV12-3/TRBV12-4,.,TRBJ2-7,CAVGTSRRPYEQYF,TGTGCCGTAGGGACTAGCAGGCGTCCCTACGAGCAGTACTTC
.,TRBV5-1,many,TRBJ1-1,CASSLTTKRNTEAFF,TGCGCCAGCAGCTTGACCACAAAGAGGAACACTGAAGCTTTCTTT
.,TRBV5-5,many,TRBJ1-2,CASSLEGFGGYTF,TGTGCCAGCAGCCTGGAGGGGTTTGGCGGCTACACCTTC
.,TRBV29-1,few,TRBJ2-1,CSVQLPNYNEQFF,TGCAGCGTTCAACTCCCCAACTACAATGAGCAGTTCTTC
.,TRBV28,many,TRBJ2-7,CASSSSGQGRYEQYF,.
TRBD2,TRBV10-3,many,TRBJ2-1,CAISEDRLLAGARGNEQFF,TGTGCCATCAGTGAGGATCGTCTACTAGCGGGGGCAAGAGGCAATGAGCAGTTCTTC
TRBD2,TRBV29-1,many,TRBJ2-7,CSVGTSGAYEQYF,TGCAGCGTCGGGACTAGCGGTGCCTACGAGCAGTACTTC
TRBD2,TRBV9,few,TRBJ2-7,CASSATSGSYEQYF,TGTGCCAGCAGCGCGACTAGCGGGAGTTACGAGCAGTACTTC
.,TRBV24-1,many,TRBJ1-2,CATSSLNYGYTF,TGTGCCACCAGTTCGTTGAACTATGGCTACACCTTC
TRBD1,TRBV29-1,many,TRBJ2-7,CSVLHGDRGNEQYF,TGCAGCGTCCTCCACGGTGACAGGGGGAACGAGCAGTACTTC
.,TRBV6-5,.,TRBJ2-6,CASSYSIRPSEGANVLTF,TGTGCCAGCAGTTACTCGATTCGGCCGTCTGAAGGGGCCAACGTCCTGACTTTC
.,TRBV25-1,few,TRBJ2-3,CASSDQKSTGAKIRPDTQYF,TGTGCCAGCAGTGATCAAAAATCGACAGGCGCCAAGATCAGGCCAGATACGCAGTATTTT
TRBD2,TRBV29-1,few,TRBJ2-5,CSAGASGRGETQYF,TGCAGCGCTGGAGCTAGCGGGAGGGGAGAGACCCAGTACTTC
TRBD2,TRBV6-2/TRBV6-3,.,TRBJ2-7,CASSYRPSGEAYEQYF,TGTGCCAGCAGTTACCGACCTAGCGGGGAGGCCTACGAGCAGTACTTC
TRBD1,TRBV25-1,few,TRBJ1-6,CASSSDRGVSYGALNSPLHF,TGTGCCAGCAGTAGCGACAGGGGTGTAAGTTACGGTGCTCTTAATTCACCCCTCCACTTT
.,TRBV6-2/TRBV6-3,many,TRBJ2-7,CASKSFSLYEQYF,TGTGCCAGCAAATCGTTCTCACTCTACGAGCAGTACTTC
.,TRBV5-1,many,TRBJ1-2,CASSPSGTFYGYTF,TGCGCCAGCAGCCCGTCTGGGACGTTCTATGGCTACACCTTC
TRBD2,TRBV4-2,many,TRBJ2-1,CASSPGTSGTNEQFF,TGTGCCAGCAGCCCGGGGACTAGCGGGACGAATGAGCAGTTCTTC
.,TRBV5-1,.,TRBJ2-2,CASSKNSANTGELFF,TGCGCCAGCAGCAAAAACAGCGCGAACACCGGGGAGCTGTTTTTT
.,TRBV5-1,few,TRBJ2-2,CASSLAGRAGELFF,TGCGCCAGCAGCTTGGCGGGGCGCGCCGGGGAGCTGTTTTTT
.,TRBV5-1,.,TRBJ2-7,CVSSSGNYEQYF,TGCGTCAGCAGCTCGGGGAACTACGAGCAGTACTTC
.,TRBV3-1,many,TRBJ2-3,CASSQDRVGWYF,TGTGCCAGCAGCCAAGATCGAGTTGGGTGGTATTTT
TRBD2,TRBV15,medium-sized,TRBJ2-1,CATSRDLGTSGVRNEQFF,TGTGCCACCAGCAGAGATCTAGGGACTAGCGGGGTACGGAATGAGCAGTTCTTC
.,TRBV5-6,many,TRBJ2-7,CASSLAVESYEQYF,TGTGCCAGCAGCTTGGCAGTCGAATCCTACGAGCAGTACTTC
.,TRBV3-1,many,TRBJ2-3,CASCNSIKTDTQYF,TGTGCCAGCTGCAACAGTATAAAAACAGATACGCAGTATTTT
.,TRBV14,few,TRBJ2-4,CASSQGNGRRSIQYF,TGTGCCAGCAGCCAAGGAAACGGGAGACGGAGCATTCAGTACTTC
.,TRBV20-1,many,TRBJ2-3,CSARIGANTQYF,TGCAGTGCTAGAATTGGGGCGAATACGCAGTATTTT
.,TRBV27,few,TRBJ2-5,CASSLSWGEETQYF,TGTGCCAGCAGTTTATCGTGGGGCGAAGAGACCCAGTACTTC
.,TRBV3-1,many,TRBJ2-3,CASSQRTYSTDTQYF,TGTGCCAGCAGCCAACGGACCTATAGCACAGATACGCAGTATTTT
.,TRBV11-2,many,TRBJ2-6,CATNLNSGRLSGANVLTF,TGTGCCACCAACCTTAACTCCGGACGGCTCTCTGGGGCCAACGTCCTGACTTTC